This TCR beta chain appears in the sequencing data of a study of T cell responses to AZD1222 COVID-19 vaccine. TCRdb's copy holds only in-frame clones and misses some; the assay was immunoSEQ multiplex PCR. The table lists about 140,000 clones, 80% to 90% of them singletons. The source of this sequence is an adult in good health. Sequences were derived from peripheral blood, sampled on day 0 of AZD1222 vaccination.

The CDR3 loop is CASSFGGENQPQHF. The CDR3 bases are TGTGCCAGCAGTTTTGGAGGGGAGAATCAGCCCCAGCATTTT. The chain couples TRBV28 to TRBJ1-5, with D perhaps matching TRBD1 (5 bases). The CDR3 has 14 amino acids. Germline V gene data show CDR1 as MDHEN and CDR2 as SYDVKM. V gave up 3 bases and J gave up 4 bases, with 10 bases separating them.